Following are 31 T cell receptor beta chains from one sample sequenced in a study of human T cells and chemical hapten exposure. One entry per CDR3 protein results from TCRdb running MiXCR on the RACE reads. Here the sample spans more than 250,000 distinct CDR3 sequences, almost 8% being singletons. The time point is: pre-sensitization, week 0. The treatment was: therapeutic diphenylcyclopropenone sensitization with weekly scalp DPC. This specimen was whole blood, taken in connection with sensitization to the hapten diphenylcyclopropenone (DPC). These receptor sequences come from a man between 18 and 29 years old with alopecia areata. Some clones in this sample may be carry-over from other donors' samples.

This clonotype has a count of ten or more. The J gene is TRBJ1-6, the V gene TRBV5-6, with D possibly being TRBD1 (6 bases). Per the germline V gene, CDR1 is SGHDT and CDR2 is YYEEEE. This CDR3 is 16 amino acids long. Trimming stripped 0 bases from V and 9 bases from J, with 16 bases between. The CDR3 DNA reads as TGTGCCAGCAGCTTGGCCGGACAGTTCCTGGGTTCACCCCTCCACTTT. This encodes CASSLAGQFLGSPLHF.

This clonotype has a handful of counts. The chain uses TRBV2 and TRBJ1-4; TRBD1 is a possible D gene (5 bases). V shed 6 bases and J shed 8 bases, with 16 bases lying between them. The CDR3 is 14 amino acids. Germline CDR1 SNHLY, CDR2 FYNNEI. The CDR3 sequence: CASSTGTGGEKLFF. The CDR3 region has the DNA TGTGCCAGCAGCACCGGGACGGGCGGCGAAAAACTGTTTTTT.

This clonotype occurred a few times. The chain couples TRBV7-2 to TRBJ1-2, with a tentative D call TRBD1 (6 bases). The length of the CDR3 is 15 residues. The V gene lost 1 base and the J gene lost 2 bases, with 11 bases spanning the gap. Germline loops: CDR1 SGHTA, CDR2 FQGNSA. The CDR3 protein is CASSLEAGVNYGYTF. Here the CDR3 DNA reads TGTGCCAGCAGCTTAGAAGCAGGGGTAAACTATGGCTACACCTTC.

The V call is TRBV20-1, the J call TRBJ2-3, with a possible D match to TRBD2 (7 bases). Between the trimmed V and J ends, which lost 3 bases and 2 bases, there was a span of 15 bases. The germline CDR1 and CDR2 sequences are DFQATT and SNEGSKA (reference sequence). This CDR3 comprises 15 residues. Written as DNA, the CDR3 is TGCAGTGCTAGGAGTGGGGGGGCCATCACAGATACGCAGTATTTT. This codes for CSARSGGAITDTQYF.

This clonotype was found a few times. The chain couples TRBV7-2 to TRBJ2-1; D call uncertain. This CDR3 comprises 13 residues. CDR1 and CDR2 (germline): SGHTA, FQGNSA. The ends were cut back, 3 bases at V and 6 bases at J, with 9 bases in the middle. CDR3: CASSFAMGNEQFF. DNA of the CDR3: TGTGCCAGCAGCTTTGCCATGGGCAATGAGCAGTTCTTC.

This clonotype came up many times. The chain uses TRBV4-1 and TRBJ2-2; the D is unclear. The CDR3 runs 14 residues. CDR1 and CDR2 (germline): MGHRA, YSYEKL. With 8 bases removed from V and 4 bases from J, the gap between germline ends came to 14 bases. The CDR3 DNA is TGCGCCAGCCACCAGGTCTTAGGCACCGGGGAGCTGTTTTTT. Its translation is CASHQVLGTGELFF.

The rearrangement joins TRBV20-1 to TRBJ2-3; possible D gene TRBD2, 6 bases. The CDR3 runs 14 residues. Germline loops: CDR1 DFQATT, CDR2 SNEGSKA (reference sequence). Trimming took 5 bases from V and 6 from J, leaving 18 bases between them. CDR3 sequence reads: CSAHRGLASDTQYF. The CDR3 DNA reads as TGCAGTGCTCATCGTGGTCTAGCGTCCGATACGCAGTATTTT.

The CDR3 region has the DNA TGTGCCAGCAGCCAAGTAGTGGGCAGCCGCTACGAGCAGTACTTC. It is translated as CASSQVVGSRYEQYF. This chain connects TRBV3-1 to TRBJ2-7; D unclear. V shed 1 base and J shed 3 bases, with 13 bases lying between them. The CDR3 consists of 15 residues. The germline gives CDR1 LGHDT, CDR2 YNNKEL (reference sequence).

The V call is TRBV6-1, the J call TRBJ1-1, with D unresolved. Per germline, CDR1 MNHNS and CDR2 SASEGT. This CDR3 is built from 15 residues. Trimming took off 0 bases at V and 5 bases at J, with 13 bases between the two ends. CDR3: CASSEAWIGGTEAFF. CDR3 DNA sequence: TGTGCCAGCAGTGAAGCTTGGATAGGAGGTACTGAAGCTTTCTTT.

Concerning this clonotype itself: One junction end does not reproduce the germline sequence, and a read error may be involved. This CDR3 is CASSLPGRISSF. In DNA form, the CDR3 reads TGTGCCAGCAGTTTACCGGGACGGATCTCGTCCTTC. V and J are TRBV28 and TRBJ2-7; D is tentatively TRBD1 or TRBD2 (5 bases each). Germline lookup yields CDR1 MDHEN and CDR2 SYDVKM. The CDR3 runs to 12 residues.

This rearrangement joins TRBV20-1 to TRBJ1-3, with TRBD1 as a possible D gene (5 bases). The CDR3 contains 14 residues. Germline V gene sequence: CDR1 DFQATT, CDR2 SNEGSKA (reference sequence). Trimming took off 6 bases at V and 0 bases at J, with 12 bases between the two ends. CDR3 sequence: CSAGGRNSGNTIYF. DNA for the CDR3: TGCAGTGCGGGGGGACGGAACTCTGGAAACACCATATATTTT.

The CDR3 is CASREQGGEKLFF. As DNA, the CDR3 is TGTGCCAGCAGGGAACAGGGTGGTGAAAAACTGTTTTTT. The chain combines TRBV6-6 with TRBJ1-4, with a possible D match to TRBD1 (6 bases). The length of the CDR3 is 13 residues. V shed 6 bases and J shed 7 bases, with 12 bases lying between them. Germline V lookup: CDR1 MNHNY, CDR2 SVGAGI (reference sequence).

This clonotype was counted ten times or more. In DNA, the CDR3 is TGTGCCAGCAGGGACACCGGGGAGCTGTTTTTT. Protein product: CASRDTGELFF. The chain has TRBV28 and TRBJ2-2; D gene unclear. Germline V gives CDR1 MDHEN, CDR2 SYDVKM. This CDR3 is built from 11 residues. V lost 6 bases, J lost 3 bases, and 2 bases lay in between.

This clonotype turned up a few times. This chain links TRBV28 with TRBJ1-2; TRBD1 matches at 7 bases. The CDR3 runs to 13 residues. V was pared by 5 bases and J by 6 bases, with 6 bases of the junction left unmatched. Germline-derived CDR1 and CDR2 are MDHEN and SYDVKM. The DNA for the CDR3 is TGTGCCAGCAGTGGGACAGAGATTAATGGCTACACCTTC. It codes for CASSGTEINGYTF.

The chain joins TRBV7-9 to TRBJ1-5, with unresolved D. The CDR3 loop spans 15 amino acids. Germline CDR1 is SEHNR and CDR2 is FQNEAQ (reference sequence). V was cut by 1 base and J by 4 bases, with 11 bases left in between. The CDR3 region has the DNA TGTGCCAGCAGCTTAGGCCAGGTCGGAAATCAGCCCCAGCATTTT. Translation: CASSLGQVGNQPQHF.

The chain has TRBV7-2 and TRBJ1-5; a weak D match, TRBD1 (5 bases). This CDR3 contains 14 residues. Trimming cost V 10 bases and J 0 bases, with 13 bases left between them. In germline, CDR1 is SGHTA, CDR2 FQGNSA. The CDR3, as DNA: TGTGCCACTACGGACACATATAGCAATCAGCCCCAGCATTTT. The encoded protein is CATTDTYSNQPQHF.

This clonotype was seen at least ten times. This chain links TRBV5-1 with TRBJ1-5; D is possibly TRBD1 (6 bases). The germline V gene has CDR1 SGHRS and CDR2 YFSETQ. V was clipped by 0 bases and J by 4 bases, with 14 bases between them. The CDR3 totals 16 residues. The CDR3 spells CASSLGPTGMNQPQHF. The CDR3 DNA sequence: TGCGCCAGCAGCTTGGGGCCCACAGGGATGAATCAGCCCCAGCATTTT.

CDR3 residues: CASRHGEYNEKLFF. Here the CDR3 DNA reads TGTGCCAGCCGCCATGGGGAGTACAATGAAAAACTGTTTTTT. V gene TRBV7-9 combines with J gene TRBJ1-4; the D is unclear. The V gene lost 8 bases and the J gene lost 5 bases, with 15 bases spanning the gap. CDR1 and CDR2 from the germline V gene are SEHNR and FQNEAQ (reference sequence). The CDR3 spans 14 residues.

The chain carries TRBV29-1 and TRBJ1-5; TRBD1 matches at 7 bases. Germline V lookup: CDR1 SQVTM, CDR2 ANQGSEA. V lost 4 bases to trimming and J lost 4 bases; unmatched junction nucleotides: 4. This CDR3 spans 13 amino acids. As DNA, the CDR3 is TGCAGCGTTGCAGGGGGTATAAATCAGCCCCAGCATTTT. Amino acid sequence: CSVAGGINQPQHF.

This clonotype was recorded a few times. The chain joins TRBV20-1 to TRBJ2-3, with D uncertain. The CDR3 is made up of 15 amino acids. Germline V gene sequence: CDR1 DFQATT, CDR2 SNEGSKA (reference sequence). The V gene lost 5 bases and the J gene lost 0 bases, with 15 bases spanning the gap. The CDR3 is CSAAIYSASTDTQYF. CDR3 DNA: TGCAGTGCTGCGATCTACTCCGCCAGCACAGATACGCAGTATTTT.

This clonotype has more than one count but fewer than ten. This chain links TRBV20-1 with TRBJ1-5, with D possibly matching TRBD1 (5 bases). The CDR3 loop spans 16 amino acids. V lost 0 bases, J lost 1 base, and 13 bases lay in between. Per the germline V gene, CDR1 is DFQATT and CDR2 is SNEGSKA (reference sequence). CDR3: CSAREVGAGSNQPQHF. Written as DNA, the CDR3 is TGCAGTGCTAGAGAGGTAGGGGCTGGGAGCAATCAGCCCCAGCATTTT.

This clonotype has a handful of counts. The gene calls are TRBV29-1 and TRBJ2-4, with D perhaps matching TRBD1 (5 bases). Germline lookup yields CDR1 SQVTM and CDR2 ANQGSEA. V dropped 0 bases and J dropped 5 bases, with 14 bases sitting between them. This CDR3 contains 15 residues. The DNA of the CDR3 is TGCAGCGTTGAAGAGGCAAGACAGCCACAAAACATTCAGTACTTC. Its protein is CSVEEARQPQNIQYF.

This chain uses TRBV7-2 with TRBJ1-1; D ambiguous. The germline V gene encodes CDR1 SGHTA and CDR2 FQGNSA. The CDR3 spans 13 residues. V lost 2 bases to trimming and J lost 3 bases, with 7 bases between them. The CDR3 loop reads CASSLTIDTEAFF. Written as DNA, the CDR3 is TGTGCCAGCAGCTTAACGATAGACACTGAAGCTTTCTTT.

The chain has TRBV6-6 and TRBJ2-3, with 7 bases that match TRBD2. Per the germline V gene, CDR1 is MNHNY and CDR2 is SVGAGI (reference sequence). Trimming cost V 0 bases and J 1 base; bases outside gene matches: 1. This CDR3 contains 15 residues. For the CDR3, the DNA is TGTGCCAGCAGTTACTCCGGACTAGGCACAGATACGCAGTATTTT. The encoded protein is CASSYSGLGTDTQYF.

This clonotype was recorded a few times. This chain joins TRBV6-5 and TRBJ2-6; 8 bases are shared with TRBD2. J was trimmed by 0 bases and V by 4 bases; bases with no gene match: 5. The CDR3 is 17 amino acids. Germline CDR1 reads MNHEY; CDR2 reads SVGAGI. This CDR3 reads CASSLAGSSSGANVLTF. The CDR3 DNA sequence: TGTGCCAGCAGTTTAGCGGGGAGTAGCTCTGGGGCCAACGTCCTGACTTTC.

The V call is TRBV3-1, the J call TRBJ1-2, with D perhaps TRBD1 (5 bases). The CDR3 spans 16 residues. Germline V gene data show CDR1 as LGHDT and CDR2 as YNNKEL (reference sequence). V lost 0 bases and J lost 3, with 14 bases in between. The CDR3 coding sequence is TGTGCCAGCAGCCAAGATACTGCAGGGTCGCACTATGGCTACACCTTC. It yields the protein CASSQDTAGSHYGYTF.

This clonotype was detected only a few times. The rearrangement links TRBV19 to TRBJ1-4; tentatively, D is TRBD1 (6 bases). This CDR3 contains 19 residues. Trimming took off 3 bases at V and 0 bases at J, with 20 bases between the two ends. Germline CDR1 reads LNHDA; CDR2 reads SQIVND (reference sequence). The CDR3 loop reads CASSIRTAGTTSTNEKLFF. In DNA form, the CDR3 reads TGTGCCAGTAGTATTCGGACGGCGGGGACAACGTCAACTAATGAAAAACTGTTTTTT.

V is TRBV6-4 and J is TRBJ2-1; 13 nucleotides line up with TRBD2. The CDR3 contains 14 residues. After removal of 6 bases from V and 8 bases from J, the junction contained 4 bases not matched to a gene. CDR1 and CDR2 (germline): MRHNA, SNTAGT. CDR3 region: CASSTSGGADEQFF. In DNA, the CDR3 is TGTGCCAGCAGCACTAGCGGGGGGGCGGATGAGCAGTTCTTC.

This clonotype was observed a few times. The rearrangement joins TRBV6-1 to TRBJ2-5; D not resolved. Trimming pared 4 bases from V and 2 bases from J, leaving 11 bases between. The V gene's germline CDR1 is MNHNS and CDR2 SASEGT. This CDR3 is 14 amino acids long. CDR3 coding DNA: TGTGCCAGCAGTGTGTTTGGGCCGCAAGAGACCCAGTACTTC. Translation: CASSVFGPQETQYF.

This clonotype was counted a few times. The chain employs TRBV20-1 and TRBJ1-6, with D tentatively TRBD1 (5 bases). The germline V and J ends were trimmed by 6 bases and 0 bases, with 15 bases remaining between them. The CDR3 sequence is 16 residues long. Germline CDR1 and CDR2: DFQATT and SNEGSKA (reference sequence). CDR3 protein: CSAPGGAYSYNSPLHF. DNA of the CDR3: TGCAGTGCCCCGGGGGGAGCGTACTCCTATAATTCACCCCTCCACTTT.

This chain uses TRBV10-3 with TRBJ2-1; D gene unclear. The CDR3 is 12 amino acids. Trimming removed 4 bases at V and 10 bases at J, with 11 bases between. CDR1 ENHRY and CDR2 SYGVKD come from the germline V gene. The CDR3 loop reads CAISGVIREQFF. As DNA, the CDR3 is TGTGCCATCAGTGGGGTAATAAGGGAGCAGTTCTTC.